The next 7 T cell receptor beta chains were all read from a single sample in a study of blood T cells in healthy people across ages. With a J-beta primer mix and a sample-barcoded 5' primer, a second PCR ran roughly 6 to 11 cycles. TCRdb processed the 5' RACE reads anew with MiXCR; each CDR3 protein has one entry. The sample lists 1.5 million to 2 million distinct CDR3 sequences; 49% were seen once. Sequences were obtained from blood. These receptors came from a woman aged 40 to 49 in good health.

This clonotype has only a few counts. The gene calls are TRBV5-5 and TRBJ1-6, with D tentatively TRBD1 (5 bases). There are 13 residues in the CDR3. The V gene's germline CDR1 is SGHKS and CDR2 YYEKEE (reference sequence). V was cut by 0 bases and J by 12 bases, with 10 bases left in between. The CDR3 is CASSLARERPLHF. For the CDR3, the DNA is TGTGCCAGCAGCTTGGCCAGGGAAAGACCCCTCCACTTT.

The chain couples TRBV4-1 to TRBJ2-1, with D unclear. Trimming took off 3 bases at V and 4 bases at J, with 16 bases between the two ends. The CDR3 totals 16 residues. Germline CDR1 and CDR2: MGHRA and YSYEKL. For the CDR3, the DNA is TGCGCCAGCAGCCATGTAGCCCGGCATCGTTACAATGAGCAGTTCTTC. It specifies CASSHVARHRYNEQFF.

The chain links TRBV20-1 to TRBJ2-3, with a tentative D call TRBD2 (5 bases). CDR1 is DFQATT and CDR2 is SNEGSKA in the germline V gene (reference sequence). The V gene lost 8 bases and the J gene lost 5 bases, with 11 bases spanning the gap. This CDR3 spans 11 amino acids. Here the CDR3 reads CSTNRGDTQYF. In DNA form, the CDR3 reads TGCAGTACTAACCGGGGAGATACGCAGTATTTT.

The chain couples TRBV12-3 or TRBV12-4 to TRBJ2-6; D assignment may be TRBD1 or TRBD2 (5 bases each). The CDR3 runs 18 residues. The V end lost 5 bases, the J end lost 0 bases, and 17 bases lay between the germline ends. CDR3 region: CASSPHRGAASGANVLTF. Here the CDR3 DNA reads TGTGCCAGCAGTCCCCATCGGGGCGCGGCCTCTGGGGCCAACGTCCTGACTTTC.

V and J are TRBV7-2 and TRBJ1-5; D is uncertain. V gave up 1 base and J gave up 2 bases, with 9 bases separating them. CDR3 size: 15 residues. Looked up from germline, CDR1 is SGHTA and CDR2 is FQGNSA. The DNA for the CDR3 is TGTGCCAGCAGCTTAGGTGGATGGGGCAATCAGCCCCAGCATTTT. Translating it yields CASSLGGWGNQPQHF.

DNA of the CDR3: TGTGCCAGCAGCCCGGGGCCCCCCAACAATGAGCAGTACTTC. Amino acids: CASSPGPPNNEQYF. The genes are TRBV7-2 and TRBJ2-5; D tentatively reads TRBD1 or TRBD2 (5 bases each). The ends were cut back, 5 bases at V and 11 bases at J, with 21 bases in the middle. The CDR3 loop spans 14 amino acids. Germline V lookup: CDR1 SGHTA, CDR2 FQGNSA.

This clonotype has just a few counts. V and J are TRBV20-1 and TRBJ2-5; 11 positions match TRBD1. Germline lookup yields CDR1 DFQATT and CDR2 SNEGSKA (reference sequence). This CDR3 is 15 amino acids long. Losses at the gene ends were 4 bases for V and 5 bases for J; bases not matched to a gene: 9. CDR3 loop: CSATQRTGGGETQYF. Written as DNA, the CDR3 is TGCAGTGCTACCCAGAGGACAGGGGGCGGTGAGACCCAGTACTTC.